These T cell receptor beta chains were read from a single sample in a study of blood T cell repertoires in COVID-19. Profiled with immunoSEQ multiplex PCR; TCRdb holds only in-frame clones, not every one. The sample gives around 60,000 clones, 80% to 95% of which show up once; around 8.4% is in the top ten. Sample: peripheral blood. The receptors come from a woman older than 75 with active COVID-19. CDR3s include the opening cysteine and the closing phenylalanine or tryptophan. Each record gives: V gene, J gene, clone size, D gene, CDR3 protein, CDR3 DNA. A D gene is named only where the DNA matches it firmly. Size values are once, few and many counts, or a class for expanded clones, and some rows have none.

TRBV27,TRBJ2-5,once,-,CASSLVYETERQETQYF,TGTGCCAGCAGTTTGGTTTACGAGACAGAGAGACAAGAGACCCAGTACTTC
TRBV28,TRBJ2-1,-,-,CASSLYAPGEGNEQFF,TGTGCCAGCAGTTTATATGCGCCAGGGGAGGGAAATGAGCAGTTCTTC
TRBV6-1,TRBJ1-4,-,-,CASSEAEGFLKGEKLFF,TGTGCCAGCAGTGAAGCGGAGGGATTTTTAAAAGGTGAAAAACTGTTTTTT
TRBV6-5,TRBJ1-4,-,-,CASSYSGSGDEKLFF,TGTGCCAGCAGTTACTCTGGGTCAGGGGATGAAAAACTGTTTTTT
TRBV7-8,TRBJ1-4,-,-,CASSPTGRLGSLFF,TGTGCCAGCAGCCCTACAGGGCGGCTAGGCTCTTTGTTTTTT
TRBV12-3/TRBV12-4,TRBJ1-2,-,-,CASSLGQNYGYTF,TGTGCCAGCAGTTTGGGGCAGAACTATGGCTACACCTTC
TRBV4-1,TRBJ1-5,-,-,CASSQDGGLSAPQHF,TGCGCCAGCAGCCAAGACGGGGGGCTAAGCGCACCCCAGCATTTT
TRBV5-6,TRBJ2-7,-,TRBD2,CASSDGTSAYEQYF,TGTGCCAGCAGCGACGGGACTAGCGCCTACGAGCAGTACTTC
TRBV2,TRBJ2-7,-,-,CASSEDGNYYEQYF,TGTGCCAGCAGTGAAGATGGCAACTACTACGAGCAGTACTTC
TRBV3-1/TRBV3-2,TRBJ2-7,-,-,CASSQLYEQYF,TGTGCCAGCAGCCAACTCTACGAGCAGTACTTC
TRBV24-1,TRBJ1-1,once,-,CATSDPDKRPTEAFF,TGTGCCACCAGTGATCCGGACAAACGCCCTACTGAAGCTTTCTTT
TRBV4-2,TRBJ1-3,-,-,CASSQEPGSGNTIYF,TGTGCCAGCAGCCAAGAACCCGGTTCTGGAAACACCATATATTTT
TRBV6-4,TRBJ2-4,once,-,CASRLAKLAKNIQYF,TGTGCCAGCAGGCTAGCGAAGCTAGCCAAAAACATTCAGTACTTC
TRBV7-6,TRBJ2-1,-,TRBD2,CASSPGLAVYNEQFF,TGTGCCAGCAGCCCGGGACTAGCTGTGTACAATGAGCAGTTCTTC
TRBV5-1,TRBJ2-1,once,TRBD2,CASSPLASGVNEQFF,TGCGCCAGCAGCCCGCTGGCAAGCGGGGTCAATGAGCAGTTCTTC
TRBV18,TRBJ1-2,once,-,CASSPLQEMAFF,TGTGCCAGCTCACCGTTACAGGAGATGGCCTTCTTC